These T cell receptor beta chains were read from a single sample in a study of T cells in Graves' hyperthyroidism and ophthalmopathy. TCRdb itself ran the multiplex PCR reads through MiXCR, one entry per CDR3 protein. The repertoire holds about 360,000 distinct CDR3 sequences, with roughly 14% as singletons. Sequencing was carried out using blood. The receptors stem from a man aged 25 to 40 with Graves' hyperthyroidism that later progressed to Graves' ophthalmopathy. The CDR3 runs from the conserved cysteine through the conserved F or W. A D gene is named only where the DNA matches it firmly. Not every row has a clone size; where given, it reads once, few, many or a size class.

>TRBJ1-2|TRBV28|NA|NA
CASSSENNYGYTF
TGTGCCAGCAGCAGTGAAAATAACTATGGCTACACCTTC
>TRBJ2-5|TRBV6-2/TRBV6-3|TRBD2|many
CASSFQIGGLAGERFQETQYF
TGTGCCAGCAGTTTCCAAATAGGAGGACTAGCGGGGGAACGTTTCCAAGAGACCCAGTACTTC
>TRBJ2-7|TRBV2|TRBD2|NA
CASSQASGGYEQYF
TGCGCCAGCAGCCAAGCTAGCGGGGGCTACGAGCAGTACTTC
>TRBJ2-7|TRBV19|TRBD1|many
CASSLALGQGTYEQYF
TGTGCCAGTAGTCTCGCCTTGGGACAGGGGACATACGAGCAGTACTTC
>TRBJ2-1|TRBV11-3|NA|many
CASSSRAGSSYNEQFF
TGTGCCAGCAGCTCTCGCGCGGGGAGCTCCTACAATGAGCAGTTCTTC
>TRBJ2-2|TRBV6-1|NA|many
CASRGGPTSTGELFF
TGTGCCAGCAGGGGCGGGCCTACCAGCACCGGGGAGCTGTTTTTT
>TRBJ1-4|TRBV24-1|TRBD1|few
CATSDKTGVGEKLFF
TGTGCCACCAGTGATAAGACAGGGGTTGGCGAAAAACTGTTTTTT
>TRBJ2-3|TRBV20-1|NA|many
CSAWTFPDTQYF
TGCAGTGCCTGGACTTTTCCAGATACGCAGTATTTT
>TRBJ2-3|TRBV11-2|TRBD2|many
CASSTPLAGAGDTQYF
TGTGCCAGCAGCACCCCACTAGCGGGGGCGGGAGATACGCAGTATTTT
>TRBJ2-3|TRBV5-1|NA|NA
CASSLGPIQVRTDTQYF
TGCGCCAGCAGCTTGGGCCCCATCCAGGTTCGCACAGATACGCAGTATTTT
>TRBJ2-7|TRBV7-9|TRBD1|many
CASSSEQGVPYEQYF
TGTGCCAGCAGCTCCGAACAGGGGGTCCCCTACGAGCAGTACTTC
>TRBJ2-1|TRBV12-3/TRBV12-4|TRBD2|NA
CASSTAGDSHEQFF
TGTGCCAGCAGCACAGCGGGAGATTCCCATGAGCAGTTCTTC
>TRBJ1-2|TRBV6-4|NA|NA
CASSDNSRGGYTF
TGTGCCAGCAGTGACAACTCGAGGGGGGGCTACACCTTC
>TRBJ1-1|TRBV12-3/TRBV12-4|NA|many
CASTQNTEAFF
TGTGCCAGCACCCAAAACACTGAAGCTTTCTTT
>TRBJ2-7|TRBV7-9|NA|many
CASSSEAYEQYF
TGTGCCAGCAGCTCCGAAGCCTACGAGCAGTACTTC
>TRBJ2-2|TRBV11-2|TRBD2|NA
CASSLISGGNTGELFF
TGTGCCAGCAGCTTAATAAGCGGGGGGAACACCGGGGAGCTGTTTTTT
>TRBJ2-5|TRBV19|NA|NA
CASSPFTGETQYF
TGTGCCAGTAGTCCTTTCACCGGGGAGACCCAGTACTTC
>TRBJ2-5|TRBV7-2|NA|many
CASSAWDLQETQYF
TGTGCCAGCAGCGCTTGGGACCTCCAAGAGACCCAGTACTTC
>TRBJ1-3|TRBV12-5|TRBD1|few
CASGLVLDRGLGGNTIYF
TGTGCTAGTGGTTTGGTTTTGGACAGGGGGCTCGGAGGAAACACCATATATTTT
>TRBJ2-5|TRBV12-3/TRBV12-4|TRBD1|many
CASTQERGQGVETQYF
TGTGCCAGCACCCAAGAGCGGGGACAGGGGGTAGAGACCCAGTACTTC
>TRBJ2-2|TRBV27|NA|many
CASSLFGGRFRTGELFF
TGTGCCAGCAGTTTATTCGGGGGACGGTTTCGCACCGGGGAGCTGTTTTTT
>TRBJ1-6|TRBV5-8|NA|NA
CASSSDYNSPLHF
TGTGCCAGCAGCTCGGACTATAATTCACCCCTCCACTTT
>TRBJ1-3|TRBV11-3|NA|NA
CASSSGSQDTIYF
TGTGCCAGCAGCTCCGGTTCCCAAGACACCATATATTTT
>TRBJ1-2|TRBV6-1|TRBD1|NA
CASSYSHRGDYGYTF
TGTGCCAGCAGTTATTCACACAGGGGTGACTATGGCTACACCTTC
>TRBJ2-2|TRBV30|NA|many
CAWDRLNTGELFF
TGTGCCTGGGACAGGTTGAACACCGGGGAGCTGTTTTTT
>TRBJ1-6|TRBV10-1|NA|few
CASSPEPYNSPLHF
TGCGCCAGCAGTCCGGAGCCTTATAATTCACCCCTCCACTTT
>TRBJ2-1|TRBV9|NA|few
CASSVVPSNEQFF
TGTGCCAGCAGCGTAGTCCCTAGTAATGAGCAGTTCTTC
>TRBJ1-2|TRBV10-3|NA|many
CAISSTGAKGVYGYTF
TGTGCCATCAGTTCGACAGGCGCGAAGGGGGTATATGGCTACACCTTC
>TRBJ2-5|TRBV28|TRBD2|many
CASSTNLRGGLQETQYF
TGTGCCAGCAGTACGAACCTCCGGGGGGGGCTCCAAGAGACCCAGTACTTC
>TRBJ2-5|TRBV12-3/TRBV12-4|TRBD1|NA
CASKDRGRETQYF
TGTGCCAGCAAAGACAGGGGGCGCGAGACCCAGTACTTC
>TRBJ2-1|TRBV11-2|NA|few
CASSSRTLRTAYNEQFF
TGTGCCAGCAGCTCTAGAACCTTAAGGACAGCCTACAATGAGCAGTTCTTC
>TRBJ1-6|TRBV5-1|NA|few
CASSLAWDSPLHF
TGCGCCAGCAGCTTGGCGTGGGATTCACCCCTCCACTTT
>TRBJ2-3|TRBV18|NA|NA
CASSPPTRGTDTQYF
TGTGCCAGCTCACCACCTACTAGGGGCACAGATACGCAGTATTTT
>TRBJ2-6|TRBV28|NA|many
CASSLRGYYSGANVLTF
TGTGCCAGCAGTTTACGGGGCTATTACTCTGGGGCCAACGTCCTGACTTTC
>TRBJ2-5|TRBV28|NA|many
CASIQRGTQYF
TGTGCCAGCATCCAAAGGGGGACCCAGTACTTC
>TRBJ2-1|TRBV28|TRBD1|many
CASSFGTGVEQFF
TGTGCCAGCAGTTTTGGGACAGGAGTTGAGCAGTTCTTC
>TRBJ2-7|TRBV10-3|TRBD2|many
CAISESQGQRGVYEQYF
TGTGCCATCAGTGAGAGTCAAGGGCAGCGGGGAGTCTACGAGCAGTACTTC
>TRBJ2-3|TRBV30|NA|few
CAWNPGLDTQYF
TGTGCCTGGAACCCGGGCTTGGATACGCAGTATTTT
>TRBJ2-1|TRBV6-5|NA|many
CASSYGRGNEQFF
TGTGCCAGCAGTTACGGCCGGGGCAATGAGCAGTTCTTC
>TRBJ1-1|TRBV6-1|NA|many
CASSGTDTWNTEAFF
TGTGCCAGCAGTGGGACAGACACCTGGAACACTGAAGCTTTCTTT
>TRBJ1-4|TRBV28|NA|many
CASSLGRRNEKLFF
TGTGCCAGCTCTCTGGGGCGTAGGAATGAAAAACTGTTTTTT
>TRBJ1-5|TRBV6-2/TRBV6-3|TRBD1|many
CASSLPTGGNQPQHF
TGTGCCAGCAGTCTGCCGACAGGGGGCAATCAGCCCCAGCATTTT
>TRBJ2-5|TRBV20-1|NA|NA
CSASELNQETQYF
TGCAGTGCTAGCGAATTAAACCAAGAGACCCAGTACTTC
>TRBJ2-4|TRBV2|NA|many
CASRQRIGKNIQYF
TGTGCCAGCCGACAACGAATAGGCAAAAACATTCAGTACTTC
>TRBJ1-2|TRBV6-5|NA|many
CASSYRGQNPGGGYTF
TGTGCCAGCAGTTACCGCGGACAGAATCCCGGGGGAGGCTACACCTTC
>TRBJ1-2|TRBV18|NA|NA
CASSPRGETMSYTF
TGTGCCAGCTCACCCAGGGGCGAGACGATGAGCTACACCTTC